The 18 T cell receptor beta chains below come from one sample, sequenced in a study of blood T cells in healthy people across ages. Primers used in a second PCR of about 7 to 12 cycles were a sample-barcoded 5' primer and a J-beta primer mix. TCRdb called the 5' RACE reads again in MiXCR, with one record for every CDR3 protein. There are about 1.4 million distinct CDR3 sequences in the sample; approximately 59% occur only once, and about 6.3% lies in the top ten. Sequenced material: blood. These receptors were collected from a young man in good health.

Comments on this clonotype: One end of the junction varies from germline; a read error may be responsible. CDR3 DNA: TGTGCTAGCAGCCCCGGGACAGGGGGGCGCAATGAGCAGTTCTTC. It translates to CASSPGTGGRNEQFF. V is TRBV7-7 and J is TRBJ2-1; TRBD1 agrees at 11 bases. Germline V gene lookup returns CDR1 SSHAT and CDR2 FNYEAQ (reference sequence). The CDR3 contains 15 residues.

The DNA for the CDR3 is TGTGCCAGCAGACCCCACCGGGGGGTTTACGAGCAGTACTTC. Amino acids: CASRPHRGVYEQYF. The chain is built from TRBV6-1 and TRBJ2-5; 7 bases are shared with TRBD2. With the DNA end fitting TRBJ2-7 better, the J assignment may be wrong. The CDR3 covers 14 residues. CDR1 and CDR2 from the germline V gene are MNHNS and SASEGT.

The chain combines TRBV28 with TRBJ2-5; D is unresolved. Germline V gene sequence: CDR1 MDHEN, CDR2 SYDVKM. V lost 6 bases and J 7 bases, leaving 12 bases between the germline ends. The CDR3 consists of 12 residues. The CDR3 here is CASRTAGRTQYF. For the CDR3, the DNA is TGTGCCAGCAGGACCGCCGGGCGGACCCAGTACTTC.

V and J are TRBV20-1 and TRBJ2-1, with D unresolved. The CDR3 runs to 14 residues. Germline V gene sequence: CDR1 DFQATT, CDR2 SNEGSKA (reference sequence). V lost 2 bases and J 4 bases, leaving 12 bases between the germline ends. Here the CDR3 reads CSARSPIAYNEQFF. In DNA, the CDR3 is TGCAGTGCTAGAAGCCCTATCGCGTACAATGAGCAGTTCTTC.

This clonotype was counted only a few times. The J gene is TRBJ2-7, the V gene TRBV7-9; 9 bases align to TRBD2. Germline V gene data show CDR1 as SEHNR and CDR2 as FQNEAQ (reference sequence). The CDR3 is 16 residues long. Germline trimming cut 6 bases from V and 2 bases from J; bases unmatched to any gene: 11. The DNA of the CDR3 is TGTGCCAGCAGTGGAACGGGGGCTAGCGGGGCCTACGAGCAGTACTTC. Amino acid sequence: CASSGTGASGAYEQYF.

The J gene is TRBJ2-1, the V gene TRBV5-1, with D perhaps given as TRBD1 or TRBD2 (5 bases each). Trimming removed 1 base from V and 12 bases from J, with 20 bases in between. CDR1 is SGHRS, CDR2 YFSETQ, per germline. The CDR3 has 15 amino acids. CDR3 bases: TGCGCCAGCAGCTTGACCCCTGAAGGGACGGGGACGCAGTTCTTC. Its protein product is CASSLTPEGTGTQFF. Combining the CDR3 with reference TRBV5-1 and TRBJ2-1 gives the whole variable domain KAGVTQTPRYLIKTRGQQVTLSCSPISGHRSVSWYQQTPGQGLQFLFEYFSETQRNKGNFPGRFSGRQFSNSRSEMNVSTLELGDSALYLCASSLTPEGTGTQFFGPGTRLTVL.

This clonotype appeared a few times. CDR3 in amino acids: CASTGAALEQYF. DNA of the CDR3: TGTGCCAGCACAGGGGCGGCCCTCGAGCAGTACTTC. The V call is TRBV27, the J call TRBJ2-7; TRBD1 might be the D (6 bases). Looked up from germline, CDR1 is MNHEY and CDR2 is SMNVEV (reference sequence). CDR3 length: 12 residues. The V end was cut by 7 bases, the J end by 6 bases, with 13 bases between.

Concerning this clonotype: Its ends do not fully match the called genes, so a read error is possible. The genes are TRBV11-1 and TRBJ2-2, with 12 nucleotides matching TRBD2. From germline, CDR1 is SGHAT and CDR2 FQDESV (reference sequence). The CDR3 totals 19 residues. Written as DNA, the CDR3 is TGTACCAGCAGCCCCAGGCCCCCACTAGCGGGGGGAAACACCGGGGAGCTGTTTTTT. Translated: CTSSPRPPLAGGNTGELFF. The whole variable domain, filled in from reference TRBV11-1 and TRBJ2-2, reads EAEVAQSPRYKITEKSQAVAFWCDPISGHATLYWYRQILGQGPELLVQFQDESVVDDSQLPKDRFSAERLKGVDSTLKIQPAELGDSAMYLCTSSPRPPLAGGNTGELFFGEGSRLTVL.

J is TRBJ2-4 and V is TRBV27; 7 bases match TRBD1. The trim removed 1 base at V and 0 bases at J, leaving 12 bases unmatched. CDR3 length equals 19 residues. The germline CDR1 and CDR2 sequences are MNHEY and SMNVEV (reference sequence). The CDR3 spells CASSLYSPGQIIAKNIQYF. The CDR3 bases are TGTGCCAGCAGTTTATATTCCCCGGGACAGATAATAGCCAAAAACATTCAGTACTTC.

The chain is built from TRBV4-2 and TRBJ2-2; no clear D. V dropped 1 base and J dropped 5 bases, with 17 bases sitting between them. CDR3 length: 17 residues. Germline CDR1 reads LGHNA; CDR2 reads YNFKEQ. The CDR3, as DNA: TGTGCCAGCAGCCAAGTTACCGACTCCCTATGGACCGGGGAGCTGTTTTTT. Encoded protein: CASSQVTDSLWTGELFF.

Remarks on this clonotype: A read error may produce the germline difference seen at one junction end. J is TRBJ2-3 and V is TRBV6-5; D not certain. Germline V gene sequence: CDR1 MNHEY, CDR2 SVGAGI. The CDR3 extends over 11 amino acids. CDR3 residues: CASGYTDRQYF. The CDR3 DNA sequence: TGTGCCAGCGGCTACACAGATAGGCAGTATTTT.

This clonotype has more than one count but fewer than ten. This chain joins TRBV28 and TRBJ1-5; 10 nucleotides align to TRBD1. The CDR3 is 14 residues long. In germline, CDR1 is MDHEN, CDR2 SYDVKM. V lost 4 bases to trimming and J lost 6 bases; unmatched junction nucleotides: 3. The CDR3 loop is CASSYGTGVQPQHF. CDR3 bases: TGTGCCAGCAGTTACGGGACAGGGGTTCAGCCCCAGCATTTT.

The chain combines TRBV7-2 with TRBJ2-5, with 11 bases identical to TRBD2. The germline CDR1 and CDR2 sequences are SGHTA and FQGNSA. V gave up 5 bases and J gave up 2 bases; unmatched junction bases: 7. The length of the CDR3 is 16 residues. CDR3 residues: CASSPRRLAGQETQYF. CDR3 bases: TGTGCCAGCAGCCCCAGGCGACTAGCGGGGCAAGAGACCCAGTACTTC.

This clonotype was seen a few times. The chain is built from TRBV7-2 and TRBJ2-3; TRBD2 agrees at 8 bases. The length of the CDR3 is 17 residues. With 5 bases clipped from V and 3 bases from J, the junction kept 13 bases outside the gene matches. Germline V gene sequence: CDR1 SGHTA, CDR2 FQGNSA. The DNA for the CDR3 is TGTGCCAGCAGCCCATTCGGACTAGCCCAGGGGACAGATACGCAGTATTTT. Its protein is CASSPFGLAQGTDTQYF.

In this sample, this clonotype turned up a few times. The chain couples TRBV10-1 to TRBJ2-7; TRBD1 aligns across 9 bases. Losses at the gene ends were 3 bases for V and 2 bases for J; bases not matched to a gene: 5. The germline gives CDR1 WNHNN, CDR2 SYGVQD (reference sequence). The CDR3 contains 15 residues. CDR3 bases: TGCGCCAGCAGTGATTCCGGGACAGGGACCTACGAGCAGTACTTC. This encodes CASSDSGTGTYEQYF.

This clonotype has just one count. The chain couples TRBV30 to TRBJ1-5; D not certain. V was pared by 2 bases and J by 4 bases, with 12 bases between. CDR3 length equals 14 residues. CDR1 and CDR2 (germline): GTSNPN, SVGIG (reference sequence). The CDR3 DNA is TGTGCCTGGAGTTCAAAGGGCGGGAATCAGCCCCAGCATTTT. Translation: CAWSSKGGNQPQHF.

The V and J genes are TRBV4-2 and TRBJ2-5; unclear D gene. The tail of the sequence fits TRBJ2-7 better, so the J call may be wrong. Germline V gene data show CDR1 as LGHNA and CDR2 as YNFKEQ. The CDR3 has 14 amino acids. The CDR3 spells CASSQGGLSVEQYF. CDR3 DNA sequence: TGTGCCAGCAGCCAAGGTGGCTTATCGGTCGAGCAGTACTTC.

The chain links TRBV4-1 to TRBJ2-1, with a tentative D call TRBD2 (5 bases). The germline V gene has CDR1 MGHRA and CDR2 YSYEKL. This CDR3 has 14 amino acids. V gave up 0 bases and J gave up 15 bases, with 18 bases separating them. The CDR3 coding sequence is TGCGCCAGCAGCCAAGATCCCCGGGAAGGAAATGGGTTCTTC. Protein product: CASSQDPREGNGFF.